Listed here are 27 T cell receptor beta chains from one sample, sequenced in a study of shared clonotypes between healthy human individuals. Sequencing used immunoSEQ multiplex PCR; TCRdb keeps in-frame clones, though not all of them. This sample has under 2,500,000 clones, with approximately 94% found just once. Sample: naive CD4+ T cells sorted from blood. The subset was: CD45RA+ positively selected. The source of these receptors is a man between 18 and 35 years old in good health.

J is TRBJ2-7 and V is TRBV6-6; 11 bases align to TRBD2. The length of the CDR3 is 15 residues. Looked up from germline, CDR1 is MNHNY and CDR2 is SVGAGI (reference sequence). Losses at the gene ends were 5 bases for V and 8 bases for J; bases not matched to a gene: 11. The CDR3 here is CASSLSGTSGLKQYF. DNA for the CDR3: TGTGCCAGCAGTCTATCCGGGACTAGCGGTCTTAAGCAGTACTTC.

The chain employs TRBV9 and TRBJ1-1, with D possibly TRBD1 on 5 matching bases. The germline gives CDR1 SGDLS, CDR2 YYNGEE. The CDR3 consists of 16 residues. Trimming cost V 4 bases and J 11 bases, with 27 bases left between them. This CDR3 reads CASSPHKARVTDEAFF. In DNA form, the CDR3 reads TGTGCCAGCAGCCCCCATAAGGCCAGGGTTACTGATGAGGCTTTCTTT.

V gene TRBV29-1 combines with J gene TRBJ1-2; 7 bases fit TRBD1. This CDR3 spans 12 amino acids. The germline CDR1 and CDR2 sequences are SQVTM and ANQGSEA. The J segment lost 4 bases and the V segment lost 4 bases, leaving 3 bases of the junction unmatched. This chain's CDR3 is CSVANRGYGYTF. In DNA form, the CDR3 reads TGCAGCGTTGCGAACAGGGGCTATGGCTACACCTTC.

The rearrangement uses TRBV30 and TRBJ2-7, with D unresolved. CDR3 length: 11 amino acids. Trimming cost V 3 bases and J 2 bases, with 5 bases left between them. The V gene's germline CDR1 is GTSNPN and CDR2 SVGIG (reference sequence). The CDR3 region has the DNA TGTGCCTGGAGACATACCTACGAGCAGTACTTC. It is translated as CAWRHTYEQYF.

The gene calls are TRBV19 and TRBJ1-1, with 9 positions matching TRBD1. Germline assignment: CDR1 LNHDA and CDR2 SQIVND (reference sequence). The CDR3 sequence is 17 residues long. Trimming at V came to 3 bases and at J to 6 bases, leaving 14 bases not matched to a gene. CDR3 DNA sequence: TGTGCCAGTAGTATCGCGTCGGGCGGGACAGGGCATTCTGAAGCTTTCTTT. As protein: CASSIASGGTGHSEAFF.

Comment on this clone: Other DNA sequences in the same sample also yield this CDR3. The chain is built from TRBV4-1 and TRBJ1-2, with D unclear. The germline V gene has CDR1 MGHRA and CDR2 YSYEKL. Trimming shortened V by 0 bases and J by 0 bases, and 5 bases separated the two germline ends. This CDR3 region has 14 residues. The CDR3 DNA reads as TGCGCCAGCAGCCAAGACAGGACTAACTATGGCTACACCTTC. This gives the protein CASSQDRTNYGYTF.

The chain uses TRBV12-1 and TRBJ2-7. TRBV12-1 is labeled a pseudogene. There are 19 residues in the CDR3. DNA for the CDR3: TGTGCCAGCAGTTCCGATTGGGATAGGGTTTCGGTGGGTTACTACGAGCAGTACTTC. It is translated as CASSSDWDRVSVGYYEQYF.

The rearrangement links TRBV19 to TRBJ2-1; the D is unclear. The CDR3 length is 15 residues. Trimming cost V 1 base and J 4 bases, with 11 bases left between them. Germline V CDR1 and CDR2: LNHDA, SQIVND (reference sequence). This CDR3 reads CASSIGPRVYNEQFF. CDR3 DNA sequence: TGTGCCAGTAGTATAGGGCCTAGGGTATACAATGAGCAGTTCTTC.

The genes are TRBV7-2 and TRBJ2-7; no definite D call. The germline V gene has CDR1 SGHTA and CDR2 FQGNSA. Deletions cut 1 base from V and 0 bases from J, with 10 bases between. This CDR3 comprises 15 residues. The CDR3 bases are TGTGCCAGCAGCTTAGATCGACTGATCTCCTACGAGCAGTACTTC. This encodes CASSLDRLISYEQYF. The entire variable domain, with the rest obtained from reference TRBV7-2 and TRBJ2-7, is as follows: GAGVSQSPSNKVTEKGKDVELRCDPISGHTALYWYRQSLGQGLEFLIYFQGNSAPDKSGLPSDRFSAERTGGSVSTLTIQRTQQEDSAVYLCASSLDRLISYEQYFGPGTRLTVT.

This chain connects TRBV11-2 to TRBJ1-4, with unresolved D. Trimming shortened V by 2 bases and J by 0 bases, and 16 bases separated the two germline ends. This CDR3 has 18 residues. The germline V gene encodes CDR1 SGHAT and CDR2 FQNNGV. CDR3 in amino acids: CASSLNPMTGSTNEKLFF. CDR3 coding DNA: TGTGCCAGCAGCTTAAACCCTATGACGGGCTCAACTAATGAAAAACTGTTTTTT.

In this sample, this clone turned up a few times. V usage is TRBV6-1 and J usage is TRBJ1-2, with 8 bases lining up with TRBD1. The CDR3 covers 14 residues. CDR1 and CDR2 (germline): MNHNS, SASEGT. With V trimmed by 4 bases and J by 6 bases, 7 bases remained unmatched. CDR3 coding DNA: TGTGCCAGCAGTGCCCAGGGGGCGTCGAATGGCTACACCTTC. Amino acid sequence: CASSAQGASNGYTF.

The chain employs TRBV7-8 and TRBJ2-3; TRBD2 might be the D (6 bases). This CDR3 has 18 amino acids. V lost 0 bases to trimming and J lost 0 bases, with 16 bases between them. CDR1 is SGHVS, CDR2 FQNEAQ, per germline. CDR3 region: CASSLASGLFPSTDTQYF. Written as DNA, the CDR3 is TGTGCCAGCAGCTTAGCCTCGGGACTTTTTCCTAGCACAGATACGCAGTATTTT.

The rearrangement uses TRBV4-3 and TRBJ2-2, with 7 bases that match TRBD1. CDR1 and CDR2 (germline): LGHNA, YSLEER. The CDR3 spans 15 residues. V was pared by 1 base and J by 7 bases, with 6 bases of the junction left unmatched. CDR3 nucleotide sequence: TGCGCCAGCAGCCAAGTAGAGGGGGCGGTCGGGGAGCTGTTTTTT. This translates into CASSQVEGAVGELFF.

The V and J genes are TRBV5-8 and TRBJ1-1; 9 bases align to TRBD1. Germline CDR1 reads SGHTS; CDR2 reads YDEGEE. With V trimmed by 4 bases and J by 5 bases, 12 bases remained unmatched. The CDR3 covers 16 residues. Here the CDR3 DNA reads TGTGCCAGCAGCCCAAAACCCGGGACAGGGAGGACTGAAGCTTTCTTT. This encodes CASSPKPGTGRTEAFF. Looking up the rest from reference TRBV5-8 and TRBJ1-1 gives the full variable domain: EAGVTQSPTHLIKTRGQQATLRCSPISGHTSVYWYQQALGLGLQFLLWYDEGEERNRGNFPPRFSGRQFPNYSSELNVNALELEDSALYLCASSPKPGTGRTEAFFGQGTRLTVV.

Only one count was recorded for this clone. The chain couples TRBV4-1 to TRBJ2-2; 8 bases are shared with TRBD1. Germline-derived CDR1 and CDR2 are MGHRA and YSYEKL. The CDR3 is 16 amino acids. With V trimmed by 1 base and J by 0 bases, 1 base remained unmatched. CDR3 sequence reads: CASSQGGQANTGELFF. The CDR3 bases are TGCGCCAGCAGCCAAGGGGGACAGGCGAACACCGGGGAGCTGTTTTTT.

To note about this clone: The sample carries other DNA sequences with the same CDR3. J is TRBJ2-1 and V is TRBV7-3; no clear D. CDR3 length equals 13 residues. Germline V CDR1 and CDR2: SGHTA, FQGTGA. Trimming cost V 0 bases and J 5 bases, with 5 bases left between them. As DNA, the CDR3 is TGTGCCAGCAGCTTAACCGGAGACAATGAGCAGTTCTTC. Its protein product is CASSLTGDNEQFF. Full variable domain (outside the CDR3, taken from reference TRBV7-3 and TRBJ2-1): GAGVSQTPSNKVTEKGKYVELRCDPISGHTALYWYRQSLGQGPEFLIYFQGTGAADDSGLPNDRFFAVRPEGSVSTLKIQRTERGDSAVYLCASSLTGDNEQFFGPGTRLTVL.

The V and J genes are TRBV4-2 and TRBJ2-6; 11 positions match TRBD2. The CDR3 runs 24 residues. Per germline, CDR1 LGHNA and CDR2 YNFKEQ. The junction had 23 bases not matched to a gene; V was cut back by 4 bases and J by 0 bases. Here the CDR3 DNA reads TGTGCCAGCAGCCCTTGGAGGGGGTCTAGCGGGAGGTCGCCCGAAAGCTCTGGGGCCAACGTCCTGACTTTC. Translation gives CASSPWRGSSGRSPESSGANVLTF.

The chain has TRBV28 and TRBJ2-4; D gene unclear. CDR1 is MDHEN, CDR2 SYDVKM, per germline. The CDR3 length is 13 residues. V lost 7 bases and J lost 9, with 16 bases in between. Written as DNA, the CDR3 is TGTGCCAGCATAGGATCACAGATGATCATTCAGTACTTC. Residues: CASIGSQMIIQYF.

This clone occurred once. The V and J genes are TRBV5-1 and TRBJ2-3; no reliable D call. Germline CDR1 reads SGHRS; CDR2 reads YFSETQ. The CDR3 loop spans 15 amino acids. The V gene lost 3 bases and the J gene lost 2 bases, with 13 bases spanning the gap. The CDR3 DNA is TGCGCCAGCAGCTCCTCGTGGCAGGTCACAGATACGCAGTATTTT. Amino acid sequence: CASSSSWQVTDTQYF.

This sequence joins TRBV7-2 and TRBJ2-7; no clear D gene. Germline V CDR1 and CDR2: SGHTA, FQGNSA. V lost 5 bases and J lost 0, with 8 bases in between. The CDR3 loop spans 13 amino acids. CDR3 residues: CASSRPYSYEQYF. The DNA of the CDR3 is TGTGCCAGCAGCCGGCCGTACTCCTACGAGCAGTACTTC.

The gene calls are TRBV27 and TRBJ2-7; TRBD2 is a possible D gene (6 bases). V lost 2 bases and J lost 7, with 15 bases in between. The length of the CDR3 is 14 residues. Germline CDR1 is MNHEY and CDR2 is SMNVEV (reference sequence). The CDR3 sequence: CASSLVGSGGEQYF. The CDR3 DNA reads as TGTGCCAGCAGTTTAGTAGGGTCTGGGGGGGAGCAGTACTTC.

The chain carries TRBV21-1 and TRBJ2-7; the table's D call TRBD1 went unverified against the DNA. TRBV21-1 constitutes a pseudogene. The CDR3 totals 13 residues. The CDR3 nucleotides are TGTGCCAGCCCTAGACAGTGTACTTACGAGCAGTACTTC. This gives the protein CASPRQCTYEQYF.

V gene TRBV18 combines with J gene TRBJ1-2; no firm D call. The CDR3 extends over 16 amino acids. Germline V gives CDR1 KGHSH, CDR2 LQKENI. Trimming removed 3 bases at V and 4 bases at J, with 18 bases between. This chain's CDR3 is CASSPLDGLPFYGYTF. CDR3 in DNA: TGTGCCAGCTCACCCCTAGACGGACTCCCCTTCTATGGCTACACCTTC. Complete variable domain (other parts from reference TRBV18 and TRBJ1-2): NAGVMQNPRHLVRRRGQEARLRCSPMKGHSHVYWYRQLPEEGLKFMVYLQKENIIDESGMPKERFSAEFPKEGPSILRIQQVVRGDSAAYFCASSPLDGLPFYGYTFGSGTRLTVV.

The gene calls are TRBV29-1 and TRBJ1-2; 7 nucleotides line up with TRBD1. CDR1 and CDR2 (germline): SQVTM, ANQGSEA. The trim removed 2 bases at V and 5 bases at J, leaving 11 bases unmatched. CDR3 size: 15 residues. CDR3 sequence: CSVEYRGKVLYGYTF. In DNA form, the CDR3 reads TGCAGCGTTGAATACAGGGGAAAGGTACTTTATGGCTACACCTTC.

The chain links TRBV10-3 to TRBJ1-1; D not certain. CDR1 and CDR2 from the germline V gene are ENHRY and SYGVKD. Deletions cut 2 bases from V and 1 base from J, with 5 bases between. This CDR3 has 13 amino acids. CDR3 sequence: CAISERANTEAFF. CDR3 DNA sequence: TGTGCCATCAGTGAGAGGGCGAACACTGAAGCTTTCTTT.

This rearrangement joins TRBV2 to TRBJ2-3; unclear D gene. There are 14 residues in the CDR3. Trimming left V 0 bases short and J 2 bases short, with 6 bases between. Germline values: CDR1 SNHLY, CDR2 FYNNEI. This CDR3 is CASSEAFPTDTQYF. CDR3 DNA: TGTGCCAGCAGTGAAGCTTTCCCCACAGATACGCAGTATTTT.

The rearrangement joins TRBV6-6 to TRBJ2-5; TRBD1 matches 10 bases. Germline V gives CDR1 MNHNY, CDR2 SVGAGI (reference sequence). The V and J ends lost 0 bases and 5 bases, in that order; junction bases with no gene match: 6. This CDR3 spans 16 amino acids. CDR3 bases: TGTGCCAGCAGTTACTCGGGGGACAGGGGCTGGGAGACCCAGTACTTC. Its translation: CASSYSGDRGWETQYF.